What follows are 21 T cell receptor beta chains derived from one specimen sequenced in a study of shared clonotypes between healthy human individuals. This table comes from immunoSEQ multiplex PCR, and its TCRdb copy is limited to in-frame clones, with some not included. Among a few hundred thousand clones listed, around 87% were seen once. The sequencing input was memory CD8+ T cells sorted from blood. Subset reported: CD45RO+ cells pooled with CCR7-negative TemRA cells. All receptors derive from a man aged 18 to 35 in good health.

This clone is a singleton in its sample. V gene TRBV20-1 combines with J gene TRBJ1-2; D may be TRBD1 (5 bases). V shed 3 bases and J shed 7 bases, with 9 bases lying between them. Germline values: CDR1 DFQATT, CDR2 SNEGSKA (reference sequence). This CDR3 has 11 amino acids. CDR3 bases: TGCAGTGCTAGCAGGGACCTTGGCTACACCTTC. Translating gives CSASRDLGYTF.

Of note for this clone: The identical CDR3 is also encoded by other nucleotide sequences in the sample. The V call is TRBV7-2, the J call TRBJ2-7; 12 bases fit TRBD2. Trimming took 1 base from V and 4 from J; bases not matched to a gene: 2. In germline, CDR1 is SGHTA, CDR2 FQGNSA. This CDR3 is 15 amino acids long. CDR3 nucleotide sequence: TGTGCCAGCAGCTTAGGACTAGCGGGAGTGTACGAGCAGTACTTC. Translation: CASSLGLAGVYEQYF.

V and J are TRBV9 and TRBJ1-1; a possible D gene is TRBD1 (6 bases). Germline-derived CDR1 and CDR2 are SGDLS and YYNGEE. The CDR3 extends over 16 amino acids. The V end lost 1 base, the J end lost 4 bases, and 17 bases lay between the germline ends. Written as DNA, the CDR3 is TGTGCCAGCAGCGTAAGGACAGACCCAACGGGCACTGAAGCTTTCTTT. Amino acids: CASSVRTDPTGTEAFF.

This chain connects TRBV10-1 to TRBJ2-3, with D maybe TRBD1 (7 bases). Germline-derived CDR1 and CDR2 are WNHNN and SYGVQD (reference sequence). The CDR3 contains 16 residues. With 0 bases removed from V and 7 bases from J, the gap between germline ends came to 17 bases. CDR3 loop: CASSESKEGAFHTQYF. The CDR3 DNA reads TGCGCCAGCAGTGAGTCGAAGGAGGGGGCATTCCATACGCAGTATTTT.

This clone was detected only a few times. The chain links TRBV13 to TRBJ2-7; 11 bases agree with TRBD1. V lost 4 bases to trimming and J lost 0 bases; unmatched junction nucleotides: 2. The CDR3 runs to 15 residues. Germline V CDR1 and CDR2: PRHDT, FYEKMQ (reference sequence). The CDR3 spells CASSWGQGVSYEQYF. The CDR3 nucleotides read TGTGCCAGCAGCTGGGGACAGGGGGTCTCCTACGAGCAGTACTTC.

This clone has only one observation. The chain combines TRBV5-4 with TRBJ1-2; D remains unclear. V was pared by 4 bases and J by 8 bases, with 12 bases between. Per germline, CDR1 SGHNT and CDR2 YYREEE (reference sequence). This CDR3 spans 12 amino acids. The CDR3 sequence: CASSDEATGYTF. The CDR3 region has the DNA TGTGCCAGCAGCGACGAAGCAACCGGCTACACCTTC.

In DNA, the CDR3 is TGCGCCAGCAGCTTTGGACAGTTCCAGTACTTC. Protein: CASSFGQFQYF. The V gene is TRBV5-1, the J gene TRBJ2-5, with D maybe TRBD1 (6 bases). CDR3 length: 11 amino acids. V was clipped by 2 bases and J by 10 bases, with 9 bases between them. Germline lookup yields CDR1 SGHRS and CDR2 YFSETQ.

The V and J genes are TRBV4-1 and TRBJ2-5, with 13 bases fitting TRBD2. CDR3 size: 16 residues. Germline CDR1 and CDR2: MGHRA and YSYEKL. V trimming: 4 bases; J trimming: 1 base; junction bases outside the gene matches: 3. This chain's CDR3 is CASSLGTSGVQETQYF. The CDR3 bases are TGCGCCAGCAGCCTCGGGACTAGCGGGGTCCAAGAGACCCAGTACTTC.

The CDR3 DNA follows: TGCGCCAGCAGTGAGGATAGCTCCTACGAGCAGTACTTC. It encodes CASSEDSSYEQYF. This chain links TRBV10-1 with TRBJ2-7; D is unclear. The germline CDR1 and CDR2 sequences are WNHNN and SYGVQD (reference sequence). V shed 2 bases and J shed 0 bases, with 5 bases lying between them. The CDR3 covers 13 residues.

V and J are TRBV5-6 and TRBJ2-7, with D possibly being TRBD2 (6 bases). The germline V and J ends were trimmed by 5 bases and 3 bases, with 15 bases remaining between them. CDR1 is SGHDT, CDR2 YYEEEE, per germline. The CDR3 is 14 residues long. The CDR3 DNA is TGTGCCAGCAGGTTTCGGGAGATAGTCTACGAGCAGTACTTC. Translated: CASRFREIVYEQYF.

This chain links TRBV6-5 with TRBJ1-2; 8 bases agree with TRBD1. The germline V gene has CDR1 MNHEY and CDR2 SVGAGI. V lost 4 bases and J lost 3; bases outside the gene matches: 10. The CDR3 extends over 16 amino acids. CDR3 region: CASSSWVETGDYGYTF. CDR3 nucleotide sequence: TGTGCCAGCAGTTCATGGGTAGAGACAGGGGACTATGGCTACACCTTC.

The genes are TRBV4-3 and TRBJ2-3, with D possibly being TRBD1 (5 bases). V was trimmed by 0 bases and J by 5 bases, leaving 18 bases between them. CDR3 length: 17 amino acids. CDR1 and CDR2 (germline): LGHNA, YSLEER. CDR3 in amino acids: CASSQEWPGKRVDTQYF. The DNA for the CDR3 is TGCGCCAGCAGCCAAGAATGGCCAGGGAAGAGAGTAGATACGCAGTATTTT.

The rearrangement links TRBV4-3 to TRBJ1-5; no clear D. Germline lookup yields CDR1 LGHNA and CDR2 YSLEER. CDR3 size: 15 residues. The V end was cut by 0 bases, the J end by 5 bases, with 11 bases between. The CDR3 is CASSQEAFGDQPQHF. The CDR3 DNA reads TGCGCCAGCAGCCAAGAAGCCTTTGGGGATCAGCCCCAGCATTTT.

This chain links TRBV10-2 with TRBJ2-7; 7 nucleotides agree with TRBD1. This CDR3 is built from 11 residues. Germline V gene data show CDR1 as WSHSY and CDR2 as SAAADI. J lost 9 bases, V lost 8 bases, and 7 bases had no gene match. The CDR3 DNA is TGCGCCAGCCGGGACAGCCTGGTGCAGTACTTC. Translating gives CASRDSLVQYF.

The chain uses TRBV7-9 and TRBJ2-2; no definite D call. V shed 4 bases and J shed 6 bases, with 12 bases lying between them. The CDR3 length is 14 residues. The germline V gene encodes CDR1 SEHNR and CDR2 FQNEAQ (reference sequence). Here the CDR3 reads CASSYQGMAGELFF. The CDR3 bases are TGTGCCAGCAGCTATCAAGGAATGGCCGGGGAGCTGTTTTTT.

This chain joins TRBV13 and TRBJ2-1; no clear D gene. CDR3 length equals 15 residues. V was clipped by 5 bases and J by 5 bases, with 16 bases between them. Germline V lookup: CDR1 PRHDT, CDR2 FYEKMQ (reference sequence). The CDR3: CASSPGVARDNEQFF. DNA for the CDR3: TGTGCCAGCAGCCCCGGAGTCGCCCGGGACAATGAGCAGTTCTTC.

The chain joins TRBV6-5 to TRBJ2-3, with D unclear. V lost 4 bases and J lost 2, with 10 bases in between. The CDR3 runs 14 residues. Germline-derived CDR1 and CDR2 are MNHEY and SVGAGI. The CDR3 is CASSWVKDTDTQYF. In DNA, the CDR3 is TGTGCCAGCAGTTGGGTAAAAGACACAGATACGCAGTATTTT.

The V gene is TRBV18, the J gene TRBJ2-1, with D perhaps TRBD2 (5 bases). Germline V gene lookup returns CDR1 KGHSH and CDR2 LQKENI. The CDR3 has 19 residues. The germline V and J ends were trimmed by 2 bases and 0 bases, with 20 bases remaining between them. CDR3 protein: CASSPIFAGWPPSYNEQFF. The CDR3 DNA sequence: TGTGCCAGCTCACCAATTTTTGCGGGTTGGCCACCCTCCTACAATGAGCAGTTCTTC.

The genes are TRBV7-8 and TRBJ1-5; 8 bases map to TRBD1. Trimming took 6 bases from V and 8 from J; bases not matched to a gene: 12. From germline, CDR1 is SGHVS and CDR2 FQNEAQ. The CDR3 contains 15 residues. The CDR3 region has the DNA TGTGCCAGCAGTCTAACGACAGGGGATTTTGAGCCCCAGCATTTT. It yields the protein CASSLTTGDFEPQHF.

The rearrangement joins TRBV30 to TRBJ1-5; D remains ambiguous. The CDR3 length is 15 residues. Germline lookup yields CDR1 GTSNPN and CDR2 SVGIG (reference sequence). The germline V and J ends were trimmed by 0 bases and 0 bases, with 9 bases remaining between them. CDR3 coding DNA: TGTGCCTGGAGTGTACATCAGGATAGCAATCAGCCCCAGCATTTT. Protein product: CAWSVHQDSNQPQHF.

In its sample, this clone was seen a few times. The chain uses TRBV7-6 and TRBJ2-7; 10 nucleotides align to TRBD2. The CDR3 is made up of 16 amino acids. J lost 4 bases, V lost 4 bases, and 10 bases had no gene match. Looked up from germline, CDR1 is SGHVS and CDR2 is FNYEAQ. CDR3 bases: TGTGCCAGCAGCTCCGTAGCGGGAGGCTTAAAGTACGAGCAGTACTTC. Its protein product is CASSSVAGGLKYEQYF.